This T cell receptor (beta chain) is from a study of T cells in Graves' hyperthyroidism and ophthalmopathy. Whole-study context: Prior to any treatment, at the point of initial diagnosis, peripheral blood was collected.

The length of the CDR3 is 15 residues. V gave up 0 bases and J gave up 2 bases, with 13 bases separating them. CDR1 is DFQATT, CDR2 SNEGSKA, per germline (reference sequence). Amplification of TCR beta CDR3 regions was performed using RNA transcripts as template. A set of HTBI primers served as the primers for a first-round RT-PCR of the TCR CDR3. TCRdb fed the multiplex PCR reads into MiXCR, producing one record per CDR3 protein. The sample includes almost 600,000 distinct CDR3 sequences, around 13% of them seen just once. The sample, blood from the first hyperthyroidism diagnosis, precedes any ophthalmopathy symptoms. Study findings and constraints: The model foresaw ophthalmopathy a median 6.5 months prior to onset. Researchers found most expanded thyroid clonotypes above 0.001 in blood as well.

Concerning this clonotype itself: Its antigen is not identified.

The sequence was obtained from a woman aged 25 to 39 with Graves' hyperthyroidism that later progressed to Graves' ophthalmopathy. This rearrangement joins TRBV20-1 to TRBJ2-5; D ambiguous. Input material: blood. The CDR3 reads CSAREGSLRQETQYF. The CDR3, as DNA: TGCAGTGCTAGAGAGGGTAGCCTCCGGCAAGAGACCCAGTACTTC.